The 25 T cell receptor beta chains in this list originate from one sample, sequenced in a study of shared clonotypes between healthy human individuals. Some clones are missing from TCRdb's copy, which holds only in-frame ones; the method was immunoSEQ multiplex PCR. This table has about 1.1 million clones, around three quarters appearing once. The specimen was memory CD4+ T cells from PBMCs. Specified subset: CD45RA-negative fraction. Source of these receptors: a man younger than 35 in good health. Some clones in this sample may be carry-over from other donors' samples.

This clone appeared a single time. The V and J genes are TRBV7-2 and TRBJ2-3; TRBD2 aligns across 7 bases. The germline CDR1 and CDR2 sequences are SGHTA and FQGNSA. This CDR3 is 14 amino acids long. V was clipped by 5 bases and J by 3 bases; unmatched bases: 5. The CDR3 here is CASSPRAGTDTQYF. The CDR3 region has the DNA TGTGCCAGCAGCCCCCGAGCGGGAACAGATACGCAGTATTTT. Together with reference TRBV7-2 and TRBJ2-3, the CDR3 gives the full variable domain: GAGVSQSPSNKVTEKGKDVELRCDPISGHTALYWYRQSLGQGLEFLIYFQGNSAPDKSGLPSDRFSAERTGGSVSTLTIQRTQQEDSAVYLCASSPRAGTDTQYFGPGTRLTVL.

The chain links TRBV4-3 to TRBJ2-4; TRBD1 agrees at 9 bases. Germline V gene data show CDR1 as LGHNA and CDR2 as YSLEER. J gave up 5 bases and V 4 bases, and 9 bases lay outside the gene matches. The CDR3 contains 16 residues. The CDR3 sequence is CASSLSQGAVENIQYF. The CDR3 bases are TGCGCCAGCAGCCTCTCACAGGGGGCAGTCGAAAACATTCAGTACTTC.

This chain links TRBV6-5 with TRBJ1-2, with 8 bases aligning to TRBD1. There are 14 residues in the CDR3. The trim removed 5 bases at V and 8 bases at J, leaving 10 bases unmatched. CDR1 MNHEY and CDR2 SVGAGI come from the germline V gene. For the CDR3, the DNA is TGTGCCAGCAGTCCCAGGGGGCGCCCCGAAGGCTACACCTTC. As protein: CASSPRGRPEGYTF.

To note about this clone: The sample carries other DNA sequences with the same CDR3. This sequence joins TRBV7-2 and TRBJ1-3; D unresolved. Germline CDR1 and CDR2: SGHTA and FQGNSA. The V gene lost 5 bases and the J gene lost 2 bases, with 13 bases spanning the gap. The CDR3 totals 15 residues. The CDR3 nucleotides read TGTGCCAGCAGCGTCGACTCTCGGACTGGAAACACCATATATTTT. This encodes CASSVDSRTGNTIYF.

There are a few counts of this clone. This chain connects TRBV30 to TRBJ1-4; 7 nucleotides align to TRBD1. The V gene end was trimmed by 2 bases and the J gene end by 4 bases; junction bases not matched to a gene: 16. The CDR3 has 18 residues. In germline, CDR1 is GTSNPN, CDR2 SVGIG (reference sequence). The CDR3 sequence is CAWSHNPRTTGFNEKLFF. The CDR3 region has the DNA TGTGCCTGGAGTCACAACCCTCGAACGACAGGGTTTAATGAAAAACTGTTTTTT.

For this clone: Only one base separates this from a far larger clonotype, so it likely reflects a read error. The sample contains more than one DNA sequence encoding this CDR3. The chain uses TRBV11-2 and TRBJ2-7; D might be TRBD2 (5 bases). Trimming removed 1 base at V and 4 bases at J, with 20 bases between. This CDR3 contains 17 residues. Germline values: CDR1 SGHAT, CDR2 FQNNGV. The CDR3 reads CASSLGGASGNLYEQYF. As DNA, the CDR3 is TGTGCCAGCAGCTTAGGGGGAGCCAGCGGAAACCTTTACGAGCAGTACTTC. The full variable domain, with the rest looked up from reference TRBV11-2 and TRBJ2-7, is EAGVAQSPRYKIIEKRQSVAFWCNPISGHATLYWYQQILGQGPKLLIQFQNNGVVDDSQLPKDRFSAERLKGVDSTLKIQPAKLEDSAVYLCASSLGGASGNLYEQYFGPGTRLTVT.

CDR3 region: CASSQGGLAGGRAETQYF. The CDR3 nucleotides are TGCGCCAGCAGCCAGGGGGGGCTAGCGGGAGGGAGGGCTGAGACCCAGTACTTC. The rearrangement uses TRBV4-1 and TRBJ2-5; 12 nucleotides line up with TRBD2. This CDR3 spans 18 amino acids. Germline lookup yields CDR1 MGHRA and CDR2 YSYEKL. V was clipped by 3 bases and J by 5 bases; unmatched bases: 13.

This clone was counted only a few times. J is TRBJ1-3 and V is TRBV4-1, with D maybe TRBD1 (5 bases). Germline assignment: CDR1 MGHRA and CDR2 YSYEKL. The CDR3 loop spans 16 amino acids. V was trimmed by 2 bases and J by 1 base, leaving 12 bases between them. CDR3 nucleotide sequence: TGCGCCAGCAGCCAATCGGGGGGTAGTTCTGGAAACACCATATATTTT. It codes for CASSQSGGSSGNTIYF.

This clone was seen at least ten times. The J gene is TRBJ2-5, the V gene TRBV30; 7 nucleotides align to TRBD2. CDR1 GTSNPN and CDR2 SVGIG come from the germline V gene (reference sequence). CDR3 size: 13 residues. Germline trimming cut 0 bases from V and 7 bases from J; bases unmatched to any gene: 5. The CDR3 here is CAWSVGGSGTQYF. The CDR3 coding sequence is TGTGCCTGGAGTGTCGGGGGGTCCGGGACCCAGTACTTC. Full variable domain (missing parts from reference TRBV30 and TRBJ2-5): SQTIHQWPATLVQPVGSPLSLECTVEGTSNPNLYWYRQAAGRGLQLLFYSVGIGQISSEVPQNLSASRPQDRQFILSSKKLLLSDSGFYLCAWSVGGSGTQYFGPGTRLLVL.

With respect to this clone: This same CDR3 is encoded by further DNA sequences in the sample. V is TRBV9 and J is TRBJ1-1; D remains unclear. This CDR3 region has 13 residues. The V end was cut by 0 bases, the J end by 4 bases, with 7 bases between. The V gene's germline CDR1 is SGDLS and CDR2 YYNGEE. DNA for the CDR3: TGTGCCAGCAGCGTAGGATGGGGCACTGAAGCTTTCTTT. It yields the protein CASSVGWGTEAFF.

This clone was seen a few times. The sample holds other DNA sequences that translate to the same CDR3. The chain couples TRBV2 to TRBJ2-7; no reliable D call. V was trimmed by 3 bases and J by 2 bases, leaving 8 bases between them. The CDR3 contains 13 residues. Germline V lookup: CDR1 SNHLY, CDR2 FYNNEI. The CDR3 DNA is TGTGCCAGCAGTGAGTGGCAGACCTACGAGCAGTACTTC. It encodes CASSEWQTYEQYF.

The rearrangement uses TRBV4-3 and TRBJ2-3, with D hard to call. CDR3 length: 18 amino acids. From germline, CDR1 is LGHNA and CDR2 YSLEER. The germline V and J ends were trimmed by 0 bases and 0 bases, with 16 bases remaining between them. The CDR3 spells CASSQDSPFPGSTDTQYF. For the CDR3, the DNA is TGCGCCAGCAGCCAAGATTCCCCCTTCCCCGGGAGCACAGATACGCAGTATTTT.

In regard to this clone: It differs at one base from a far larger clone, so likely a read error. The identical CDR3 is also encoded by other nucleotide sequences in the sample. The V and J genes are TRBV28 and TRBJ1-2; 8 positions agree with TRBD1. The CDR3 extends over 14 amino acids. The germline CDR1 and CDR2 sequences are MDHEN and SYDVKM. Trimming cost V 8 bases and J 1 base; bases outside gene matches: 6. CDR3 sequence reads: CASRGTGGNYGYTF. The CDR3 nucleotides are TGTGCCAGCCGCGGGACAGGCGGTAACTATGGCTACACCTTC.

Remarks on this clone: A clone one base away is much larger, so this may be a read error. The chain recombines TRBV28 with TRBJ2-7; 10 nucleotides align to TRBD2. The CDR3 extends over 16 amino acids. The germline gives CDR1 MDHEN, CDR2 SYDVKM. The CDR3 DNA is TGTGCCAGCAGTTTAGAACGGACTAGCGGATACTACGAGCGGTACTTC. This codes for CASSLERTSGYYERYF. The full variable domain, with the rest looked up from reference TRBV28 and TRBJ2-7, is DVKVTQSSRYLVKRTGEKVFLECVQDMDHENMFWYRQDPGLGLRLIYFSYDVKMKEKGDIPEGYSVSREKKERFSLILESASTNQTSMYLCASSLERTSGYYERYFGPGTRLTVT.

The chain couples TRBV6-6 to TRBJ2-1; 7 bases fit TRBD1. The V gene end was trimmed by 6 bases and the J gene end by 9 bases; junction bases not matched to a gene: 5. CDR3 size: 12 residues. Germline V gene sequence: CDR1 MNHNY, CDR2 SVGAGI (reference sequence). In DNA form, the CDR3 reads TGTGCCAGCAGCCTACAGGGGAGTGAGCAGTTCTTC. Protein sequence: CASSLQGSEQFF.

This chain uses TRBV11-2 with TRBJ1-4; D is possibly TRBD1 (5 bases). The CDR3 runs to 16 residues. CDR1 is SGHAT, CDR2 FQNNGV, per germline. V lost 4 bases to trimming and J lost 10 bases, with 22 bases between them. The CDR3 sequence: CASSSGTAGFLGKLFF. CDR3 nucleotides: TGTGCCAGCAGCTCAGGGACGGCCGGCTTTTTAGGAAAACTGTTTTTT.

The V gene is TRBV10-3, the J gene TRBJ2-5; 12 nucleotides agree with TRBD1. Germline V CDR1 and CDR2: ENHRY, SYGVKD. The CDR3 spans 15 residues. With V trimmed by 3 bases and J by 5 bases, 4 bases remained unmatched. The chain's CDR3 is CAISEGTGGRETQYF. CDR3 bases: TGTGCCATCAGTGAAGGGACAGGGGGCAGGGAGACCCAGTACTTC.

J is TRBJ1-2 and V is TRBV18, with D unclear. The CDR3 length is 15 residues. Trimming pared 1 base from V and 3 bases from J, leaving 12 bases between. Germline-derived CDR1 and CDR2 are KGHSH and LQKENI. The CDR3 spells CASSPQTRHHYGYTF. The CDR3 DNA is TGTGCCAGCTCACCACAGACCAGGCACCACTATGGCTACACCTTC.

As to this clone: Other DNA sequences from this sample encode an identical CDR3 as well. The chain employs TRBV27 and TRBJ1-3; D is perhaps TRBD1 (6 bases). The length of the CDR3 is 13 residues. Germline CDR1 reads MNHEY; CDR2 reads SMNVEV (reference sequence). With 5 bases removed from V and 2 bases from J, the gap between germline ends came to 7 bases. The CDR3 nucleotides read TGTGCCAGCAGTGGGGGGCCTGGAAACACCATATATTTT. Translating it yields CASSGGPGNTIYF.

The rearrangement links TRBV5-4 to TRBJ2-3; 10 bases fit TRBD2. The CDR3 runs to 16 residues. Germline V lookup: CDR1 SGHNT, CDR2 YYREEE (reference sequence). With V trimmed by 4 bases and J by 2 bases, 7 bases remained unmatched. In nucleotides, the CDR3 is TGTGCCAGCAGCCCAATAGGACTAGCGGACACAGATACGCAGTATTTT. Protein product: CASSPIGLADTDTQYF.

The chain joins TRBV27 to TRBJ1-1; 12 nucleotides agree with TRBD1. CDR1 is MNHEY and CDR2 is SMNVEV in the germline V gene (reference sequence). The CDR3 totals 16 residues. V lost 4 bases, J lost 4 bases, and 7 bases stayed unmatched. The CDR3 spells CASSSFRDRGPTEAFF. CDR3 coding DNA: TGTGCCAGCAGTTCGTTCAGGGACAGGGGGCCCACTGAAGCTTTCTTT.

The genes are TRBV11-2 and TRBJ2-5; TRBD2 matches 7 bases. The ends lost 0 bases at V and 5 bases at J; junction bases unmatched: 12. Germline-derived CDR1 and CDR2 are SGHAT and FQNNGV. This CDR3 spans 17 amino acids. The CDR3 nucleotides read TGTGCCAGCAGCTTAGATTGGGCTAGCGGCCTTCGCGAGACCCAGTACTTC. It specifies CASSLDWASGLRETQYF.

This chain joins TRBV7-6 and TRBJ1-1; D is unresolved. The CDR3 has 14 amino acids. Germline V gene lookup returns CDR1 SGHVS and CDR2 FNYEAQ. Trimming shortened V by 4 bases and J by 3 bases, and 12 bases separated the two germline ends. The CDR3 DNA is TGTGCCAGCAGCTCCTCTGGAGGAGACACTGAAGCTTTCTTT. Residues: CASSSSGGDTEAFF.

The CDR3 protein is CASNGLGAGDTEAFF. In DNA, the CDR3 is TGTGCCAGCAATGGCCTCGGGGCGGGAGACACTGAAGCTTTCTTT. The rearrangement joins TRBV28 to TRBJ1-1; D may be TRBD1 (5 bases). The length of the CDR3 is 15 residues. Germline-derived CDR1 and CDR2 are MDHEN and SYDVKM. Trimming removed 7 bases at V and 3 bases at J, with 18 bases between.

This clone was observed at least ten times. This chain connects TRBV19 to TRBJ1-5; TRBD1 is a possible D gene (5 bases). The CDR3 runs 14 residues. Trimming took 6 bases from V and 10 from J, leaving 19 bases between them. In germline, CDR1 is LNHDA, CDR2 SQIVND (reference sequence). The CDR3 DNA reads as TGTGCCAGTAGCGTCGGGCAGGGAGAGAGACCCCAGCATTTT. It translates to CASSVGQGERPQHF. Drawing the rest from reference TRBV19 and TRBJ1-5, the complete variable domain is DGGITQSPKYLFRKEGQNVTLSCEQNLNHDAMYWYRQDPGQGLRLIYYSQIVNDFQKGDIAEGYSVSREKKESFPLTVTSAQKNPTAFYLCASSVGQGERPQHFGDGTRLSIL.